This entry describes one TCR beta chain. Generated by immunoSEQ multiplex PCR, the TCRdb table keeps only in-frame clones and is missing some. The sample carries 70,000 to 85,000 clones, around 97% recorded once. V was clipped by 4 bases and J by 3 bases; unmatched bases: 11. The CDR3 is 16 residues long. The germline gives CDR1 SGHVS, CDR2 FQNEAQ. These data are taken from a study of technical replicates of blood from a handful of donors. This chain connects TRBV7-8 to TRBJ2-7; 8 bases match TRBD2. The sequenced sample consisted of T cells isolated from PBMCs. The TCR sequence derives from a human donor in good health. The CDR3: CASSWGWGSGNYEQYF. DNA of the CDR3: TGTGCCAGCAGCTGGGGTTGGGGTAGCGGGAACTACGAGCAGTACTTC.